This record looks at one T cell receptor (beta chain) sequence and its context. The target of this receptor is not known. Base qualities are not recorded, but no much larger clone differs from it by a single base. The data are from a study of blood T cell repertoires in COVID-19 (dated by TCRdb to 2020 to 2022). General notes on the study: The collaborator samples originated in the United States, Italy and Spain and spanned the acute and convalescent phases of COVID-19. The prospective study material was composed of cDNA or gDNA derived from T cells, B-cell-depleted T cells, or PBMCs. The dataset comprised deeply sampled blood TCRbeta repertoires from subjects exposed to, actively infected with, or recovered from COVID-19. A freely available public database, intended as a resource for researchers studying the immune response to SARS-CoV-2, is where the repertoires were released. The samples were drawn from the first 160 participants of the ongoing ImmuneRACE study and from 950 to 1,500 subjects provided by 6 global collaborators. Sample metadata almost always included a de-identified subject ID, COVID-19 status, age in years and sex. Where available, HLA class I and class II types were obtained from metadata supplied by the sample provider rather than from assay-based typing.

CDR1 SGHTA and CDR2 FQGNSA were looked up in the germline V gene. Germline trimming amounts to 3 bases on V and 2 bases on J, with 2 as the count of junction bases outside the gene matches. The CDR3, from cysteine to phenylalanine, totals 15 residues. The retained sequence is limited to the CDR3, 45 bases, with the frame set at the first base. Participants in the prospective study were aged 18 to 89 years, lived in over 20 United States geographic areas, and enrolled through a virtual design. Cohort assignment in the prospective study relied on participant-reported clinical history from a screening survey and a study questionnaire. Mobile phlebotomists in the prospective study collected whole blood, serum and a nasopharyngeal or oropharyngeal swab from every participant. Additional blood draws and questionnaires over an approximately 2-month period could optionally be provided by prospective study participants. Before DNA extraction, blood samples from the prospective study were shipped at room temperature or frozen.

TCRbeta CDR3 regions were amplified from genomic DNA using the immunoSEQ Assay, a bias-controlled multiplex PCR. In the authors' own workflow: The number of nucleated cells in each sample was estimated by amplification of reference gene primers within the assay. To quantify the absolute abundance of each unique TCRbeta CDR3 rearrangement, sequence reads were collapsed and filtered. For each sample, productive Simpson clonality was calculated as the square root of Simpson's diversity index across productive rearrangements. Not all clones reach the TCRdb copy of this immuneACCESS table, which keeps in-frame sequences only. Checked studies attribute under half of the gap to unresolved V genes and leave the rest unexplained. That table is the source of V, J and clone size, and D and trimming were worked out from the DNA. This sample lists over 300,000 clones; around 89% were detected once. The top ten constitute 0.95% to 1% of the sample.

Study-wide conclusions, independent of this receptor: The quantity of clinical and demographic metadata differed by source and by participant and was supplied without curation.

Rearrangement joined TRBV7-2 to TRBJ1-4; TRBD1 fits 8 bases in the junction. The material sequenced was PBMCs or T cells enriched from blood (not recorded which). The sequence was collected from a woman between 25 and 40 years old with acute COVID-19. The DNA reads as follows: TGTGCCAGCAGCTTGGGGGACAGGACTAATGAAAAACTGTTTTTT. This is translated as CASSLGDRTNEKLFF.